Sequencing of this T cell receptor (beta chain) was carried out in a study of read filtering for tumor transcriptome and immune sequencing. Turning to the study itself: Patients were approximately 17 male and approximately 15 female, mean age 65.9 years, range roughly 47 to 85. Per sample, TCR-region reads ranged about 4.05 to 11 million by IR-seq, roughly 85 to 1273 by RNA-seq. DNase treatment preceded whole-transcriptome library preparation.

The library was built from roughly 400 ng RNA with molecular barcoded adaptors for alpha/delta and beta/gamma chains. MiXCR, run by TCRdb on the reads, gives a single entry per CDR3 protein. Of tens of thousands of distinct CDR3 sequences in the sample, 20% to 25% are singletons; the top ten hold 11%. The V end lost 4 bases, the J end lost 0 bases, and 13 bases lay between the germline ends. Looked up from germline, CDR1 is GTSNPN and CDR2 is SVGIG (reference sequence). The CDR3 contains 16 residues. Material: a population of CD138-negative cells sorted from bone marrow. This chain connects TRBV30 to TRBJ1-6, with D hard to call. This TCR came from a donor older than 35 with multiple myeloma. DNA for the CDR3: TGTGCCTGGACCGTCGCCCAGAGCTCCTATAATTCACCCCTCCACTTT. Amino acid sequence: CAWTVAQSSYNSPLHF.